A single T cell receptor beta chain is shown here with its context. Its antigen is as yet unknown. The data derive from a study of CD8+CD57+ T cells in acquired aplastic anemia. Findings of the study overall: Controls and patients did not differ significantly in CD8+ Simpson's diversity. Common to patients and controls were 25 to 30 CD8+ CDR3 sequences.

The CDR3 covers 14 residues. V shed 2 bases and J 6 bases; nucleotides not matched to a gene: 5. According to the study, genomic DNA was the template for TCR beta VDJ and CDR3 profiling. From the reads, TCRdb called clonotypes with MiXCR, one entry per CDR3 protein. The sample has about 120,000 distinct CDR3 sequences, about 50% seen once; the top ten hold around 27%. It was patients with CD8+CD57+ cell expansion by flow cytometry who were chosen for sequencing. Every patient presented with severe acquired aplastic anemia. Patients were treatment-naive when blood was sampled. This clonotype was sampled from a human donor with aplastic anemia. The sample was sorted CD4+, CD8+, or CD8+CD57+ T cells (not recorded which) from PBMCs. The chain joins TRBV12-3 or TRBV12-4 to TRBJ1-2, with TRBD1 identical over 8 bases. The CDR3 is CASSLRQGINGYTF. The CDR3 coding sequence is TGTGCCAGCAGTTTACGACAGGGGATTAATGGCTACACCTTC.